Listed below are T cell receptor beta chains from one sample, sequenced in a study of blood T cell repertoires in COVID-19. The assay was immunoSEQ multiplex PCR, and TCRdb's table has in-frame clones only and misses some. The sample lists some 180,000 clones; around 79% were seen once. Sequencing was carried out using peripheral blood. The receptors shown here come from a middle-aged man who had recovered from COVID-19. Each CDR3 is given with its conserved first and last residue. A D gene is named only where the DNA matches it firmly. The size entry is marked missing in some rows and otherwise reads once, few, many or a size class.

once | TRBJ2-7 | TRBV29-1 | . | TGCAGCGTTTCGGGACTCCCCTTCTCTTACGAGCAGTACTTC | CSVSGLPFSYEQYF
. | TRBJ2-5 | TRBV6-5 | TRBD1 | TGTGCCAGCAGTCGAGGGACAGGAGAGACCCAGTACTTC | CASSRGTGETQYF
. | TRBJ2-7 | TRBV27 | . | TGTGCCAGCAGTTTATCTCCAGTTGGGGGCGTTCGCTACGAGCAGTACTTC | CASSLSPVGGVRYEQYF
. | TRBJ2-7 | TRBV19 | TRBD1 | TGTGCCAGTAGTACTCGACAGGGAGTCTACGAGCAGTACTTC | CASSTRQGVYEQYF
. | TRBJ2-2 | TRBV5-1 | TRBD2 | TGCGCCAGCAGACGGAATAGCGGGAGCGTGGGAACCGGGGAGCTGTTTTTT | CASRRNSGSVGTGELFF
. | TRBJ2-5 | TRBV28 | . | TGTGCCAGCGCAAGTAGGGGGAAGCAAGAGACCCAGTACTTC | CASASRGKQETQYF
. | TRBJ1-1 | TRBV5-1 | . | TGCGCCAGCAGCTTGAGTCCGGGGAACACTGAAGCTTTCTTT | CASSLSPGNTEAFF
. | TRBJ2-3 | TRBV6-5 | TRBD1 | TGTGCCAGCAGTTACGACAGGGAGACAGATACGCAGTATTTT | CASSYDRETDTQYF
. | TRBJ1-1 | TRBV27 | TRBD1 | TGTGCCAGCAGTCATCAGACAGGGCCCATCGATATGAACACTGAAGCTTTCTTT | CASSHQTGPIDMNTEAFF
. | TRBJ1-2 | TRBV4-2 | TRBD1 | TGTGCCAGCAGCCAAGGCCCTCGGGGACAGACTACTAACTATGGCTACACCTTC | CASSQGPRGQTTNYGYTF
few | TRBJ2-1 | TRBV6-4 | TRBD2 | TGTGCCAGCAGTGTAATAGCGGGAGTTCAGGGTGAGCAGTTCTTC | CASSVIAGVQGEQFF
. | TRBJ2-1 | TRBV3-1/TRBV3-2 | TRBD2 | TGTGCCAGCACCTCGACTAGCGGGATGCGTGATGAGCAGTTCTTC | CASTSTSGMRDEQFF
few | TRBJ1-1 | TRBV6-5 | TRBD1 | TGTGCCAGCACCCGGGGACAGGGGACCCCCCGGGCTTTCTTT | CASTRGQGTPRAFF
few | TRBJ2-2 | TRBV27 | . | TGTGCCAGCGGATCCGCTAGGGTACAGGCGCGCGGGGAGCTGTTTTTT | CASGSARVQARGELFF
. | TRBJ2-1 | TRBV11-2 | . | TGTGCCAGCAGCCAGACTAGCAGGGGCGGCAATGAGCAGTTCTTC | CASSQTSRGGNEQFF
. | TRBJ2-1 | TRBV14 | TRBD2 | TGTGCCAGCAGCCGGATAATGACTAGCGGGAACAATGAGCAGTTCTTC | CASSRIMTSGNNEQFF